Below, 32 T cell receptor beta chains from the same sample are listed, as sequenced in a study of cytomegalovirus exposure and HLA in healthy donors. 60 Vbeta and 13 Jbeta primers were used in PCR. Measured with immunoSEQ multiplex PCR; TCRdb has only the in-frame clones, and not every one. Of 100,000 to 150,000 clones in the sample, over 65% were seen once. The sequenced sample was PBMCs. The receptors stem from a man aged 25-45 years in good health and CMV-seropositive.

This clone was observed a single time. CDR3 nucleotides: TGTGCCAGCAGCTTAGCAACTAGCGGATACAATGAGCAGTTCTTC. Residues: CASSLATSGYNEQFF. The chain employs TRBV7-8 and TRBJ2-1; the match to TRBD2 covers 8 bases. CDR3 size: 15 residues. Germline CDR1 reads SGHVS; CDR2 reads FQNEAQ. V lost 0 bases to trimming and J lost 4 bases; unmatched junction nucleotides: 2.

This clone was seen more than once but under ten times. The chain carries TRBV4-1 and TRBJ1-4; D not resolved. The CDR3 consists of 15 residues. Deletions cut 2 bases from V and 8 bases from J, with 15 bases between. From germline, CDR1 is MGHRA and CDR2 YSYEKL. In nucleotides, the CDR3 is TGCGCCAGCAGCCAAATGGGCTCAAAACGGGAAAAACTGTTTTTT. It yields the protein CASSQMGSKREKLFF.

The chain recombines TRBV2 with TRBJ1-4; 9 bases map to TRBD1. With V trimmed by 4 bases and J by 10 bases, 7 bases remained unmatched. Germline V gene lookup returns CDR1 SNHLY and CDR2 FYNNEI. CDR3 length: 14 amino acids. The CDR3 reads CASSVGTGPGKLFF. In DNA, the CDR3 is TGTGCCAGCAGTGTGGGGACAGGGCCCGGAAAACTGTTTTTT.

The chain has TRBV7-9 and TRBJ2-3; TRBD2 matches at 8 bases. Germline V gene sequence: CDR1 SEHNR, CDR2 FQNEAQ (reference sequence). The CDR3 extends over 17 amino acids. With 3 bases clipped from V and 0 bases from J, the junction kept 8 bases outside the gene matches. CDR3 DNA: TGTGCCAGCAGCTTCCTTCGAGCGGGAGCTAGCACAGATACGCAGTATTTT. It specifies CASSFLRAGASTDTQYF.

CDR3 DNA sequence: TGTGCCAGCAGCTTAGTTGCGGGAGCGGGAAGCACAGATACGCAGTATTTT. Translation gives CASSLVAGAGSTDTQYF. The chain uses TRBV7-2 and TRBJ2-3, with 7 bases that match TRBD2. V lost 1 base, J lost 0 bases, and 7 bases stayed unmatched. The CDR3 runs 17 residues. Germline assignment: CDR1 SGHTA and CDR2 FQGNSA. The full variable domain, its missing parts supplied by reference TRBV7-2 and TRBJ2-3, is GAGVSQSPSNKVTEKGKDVELRCDPISGHTALYWYRQSLGQGLEFLIYFQGNSAPDKSGLPSDRFSAERTGGSVSTLTIQRTQQEDSAVYLCASSLVAGAGSTDTQYFGPGTRLTVL.

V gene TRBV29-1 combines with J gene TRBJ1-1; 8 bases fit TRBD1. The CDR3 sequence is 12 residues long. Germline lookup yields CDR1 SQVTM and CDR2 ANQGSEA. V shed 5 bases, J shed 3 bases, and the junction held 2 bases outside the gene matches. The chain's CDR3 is CSVPDRDTEAFF. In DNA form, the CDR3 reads TGCAGCGTTCCGGACAGGGACACTGAAGCTTTCTTT.

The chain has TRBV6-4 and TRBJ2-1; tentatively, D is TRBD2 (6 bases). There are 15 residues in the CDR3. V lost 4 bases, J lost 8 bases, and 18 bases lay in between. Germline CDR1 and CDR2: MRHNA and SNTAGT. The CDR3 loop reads CASSVFGTGNDEQFF. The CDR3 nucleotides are TGTGCCAGCAGTGTTTTCGGGACTGGGAACGATGAGCAGTTCTTC.

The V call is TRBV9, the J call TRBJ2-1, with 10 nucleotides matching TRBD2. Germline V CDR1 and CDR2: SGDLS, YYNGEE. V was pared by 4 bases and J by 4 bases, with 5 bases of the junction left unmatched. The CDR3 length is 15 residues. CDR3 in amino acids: CASSYGLAAYNEQFF. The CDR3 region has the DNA TGTGCCAGCAGCTACGGACTAGCGGCATACAATGAGCAGTTCTTC.

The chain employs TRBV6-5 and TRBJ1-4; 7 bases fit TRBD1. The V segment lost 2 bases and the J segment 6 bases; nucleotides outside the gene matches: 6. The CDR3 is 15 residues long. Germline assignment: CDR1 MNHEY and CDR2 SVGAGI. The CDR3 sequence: CASSYGGQTDEKLFF. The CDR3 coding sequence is TGTGCCAGCAGTTACGGGGGACAGACAGATGAAAAACTGTTTTTT.

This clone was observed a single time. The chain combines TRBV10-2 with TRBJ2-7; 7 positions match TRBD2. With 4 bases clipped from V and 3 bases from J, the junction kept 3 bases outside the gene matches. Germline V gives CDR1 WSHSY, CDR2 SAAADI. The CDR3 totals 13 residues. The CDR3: CASSAGGSYEQYF. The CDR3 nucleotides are TGCGCCAGCAGTGCGGGCGGGAGCTACGAGCAGTACTTC.

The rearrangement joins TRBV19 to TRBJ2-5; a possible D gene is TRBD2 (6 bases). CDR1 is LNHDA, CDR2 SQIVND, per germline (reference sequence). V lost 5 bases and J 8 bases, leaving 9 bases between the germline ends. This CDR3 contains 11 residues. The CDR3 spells CASSLGLTQYF. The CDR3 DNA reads TGTGCCAGTAGTCTAGGACTAACCCAGTACTTC.

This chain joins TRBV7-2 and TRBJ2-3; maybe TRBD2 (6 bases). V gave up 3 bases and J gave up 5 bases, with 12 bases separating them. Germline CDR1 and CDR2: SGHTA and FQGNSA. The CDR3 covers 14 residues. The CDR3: CASSFRTGGDTQYF. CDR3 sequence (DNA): TGTGCCAGCAGCTTCCGGACCGGGGGAGATACGCAGTATTTT. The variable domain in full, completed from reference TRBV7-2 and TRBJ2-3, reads GAGVSQSPSNKVTEKGKDVELRCDPISGHTALYWYRQSLGQGLEFLIYFQGNSAPDKSGLPSDRFSAERTGGSVSTLTIQRTQQEDSAVYLCASSFRTGGDTQYFGPGTRLTVL.

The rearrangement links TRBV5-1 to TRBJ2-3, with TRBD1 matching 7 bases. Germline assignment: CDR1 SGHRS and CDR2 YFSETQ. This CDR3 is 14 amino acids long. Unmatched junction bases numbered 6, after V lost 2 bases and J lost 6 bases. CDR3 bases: TGCGCCAGCAGCTTTACAGGGGATGGCGATACGCAGTATTTT. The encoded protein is CASSFTGDGDTQYF.

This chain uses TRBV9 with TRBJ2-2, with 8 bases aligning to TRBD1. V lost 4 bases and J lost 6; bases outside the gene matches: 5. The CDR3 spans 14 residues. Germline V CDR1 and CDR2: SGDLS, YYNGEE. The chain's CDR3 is CASSLSDRAGELFF. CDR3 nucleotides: TGTGCCAGCAGCCTATCGGACAGGGCCGGGGAGCTGTTTTTT.

This CDR3 is CASSVKETQYF. CDR3 nucleotide sequence: TGTGCCAGTAGTGTCAAAGAGACCCAGTACTTC. The chain carries TRBV19 and TRBJ2-5; D is uncertain. The CDR3 totals 11 residues. CDR1 is LNHDA and CDR2 is SQIVND in the germline V gene (reference sequence). Trimming removed 5 bases at V and 3 bases at J, with 4 bases between.

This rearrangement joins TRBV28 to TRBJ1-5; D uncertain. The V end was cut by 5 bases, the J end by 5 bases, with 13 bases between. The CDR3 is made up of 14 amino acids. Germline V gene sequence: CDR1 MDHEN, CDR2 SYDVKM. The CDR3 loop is CASSPGSGHQPQHF. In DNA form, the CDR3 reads TGTGCCAGCAGTCCCGGTAGTGGTCATCAGCCCCAGCATTTT.

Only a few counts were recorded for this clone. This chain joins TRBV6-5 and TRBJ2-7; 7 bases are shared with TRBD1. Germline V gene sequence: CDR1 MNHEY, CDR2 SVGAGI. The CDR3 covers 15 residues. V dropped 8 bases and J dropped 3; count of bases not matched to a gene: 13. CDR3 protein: CASGLQGSTYYEQYF. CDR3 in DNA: TGTGCCAGCGGCCTACAGGGGTCTACCTACTACGAGCAGTACTTC.

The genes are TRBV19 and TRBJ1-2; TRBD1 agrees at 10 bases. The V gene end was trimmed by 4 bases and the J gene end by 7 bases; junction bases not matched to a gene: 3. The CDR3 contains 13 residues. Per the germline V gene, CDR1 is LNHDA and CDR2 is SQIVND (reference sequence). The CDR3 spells CASSTTGGGGYTF. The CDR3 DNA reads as TGTGCCAGTAGTACGACAGGGGGCGGTGGCTACACCTTC.

The CDR3 loop reads CASSFSPQRGYEQYF. As DNA, the CDR3 is TGTGCCAGCAGCTTCTCCCCCCAAAGGGGCTACGAGCAGTACTTC. The genes are TRBV5-5 and TRBJ2-7; weak D call: TRBD1 (5 bases). CDR1 SGHKS and CDR2 YYEKEE come from the germline V gene (reference sequence). Trimming took 2 bases from V and 3 from J, leaving 15 bases between them. The CDR3 is 15 amino acids. Complete variable domain (other parts from reference TRBV5-5 and TRBJ2-7): DAGVTQSPTHLIKTRGQQVTLRCSPISGHKSVSWYQQVLGQGPQFIFQYYEKEERGRGNFPDRFSARQFPNYSSELNVNALLLGDSALYLCASSFSPQRGYEQYFGPGTRLTVT.

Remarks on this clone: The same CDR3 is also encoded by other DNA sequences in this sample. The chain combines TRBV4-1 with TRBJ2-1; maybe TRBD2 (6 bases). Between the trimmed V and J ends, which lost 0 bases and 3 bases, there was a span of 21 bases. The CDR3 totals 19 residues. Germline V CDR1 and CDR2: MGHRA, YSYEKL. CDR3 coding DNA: TGCGCCAGCAGCCAAGATCCCTCCGGGATGGCGACTAGCTACAATGAGCAGTTCTTC. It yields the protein CASSQDPSGMATSYNEQFF.

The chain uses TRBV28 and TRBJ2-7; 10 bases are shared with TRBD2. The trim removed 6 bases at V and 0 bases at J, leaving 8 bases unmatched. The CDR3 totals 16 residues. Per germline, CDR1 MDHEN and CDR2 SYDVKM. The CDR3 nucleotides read TGTGCCAGCAGGGAAGCGGGAGGGTTTCGCTCCTACGAGCAGTACTTC. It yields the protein CASREAGGFRSYEQYF.

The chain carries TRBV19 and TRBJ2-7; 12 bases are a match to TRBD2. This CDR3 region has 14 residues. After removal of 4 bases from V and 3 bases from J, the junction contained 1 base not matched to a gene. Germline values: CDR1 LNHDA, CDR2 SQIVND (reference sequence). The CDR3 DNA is TGTGCCAGTAGTAAACTAGCGGGAGGCTACGAGCAGTACTTC. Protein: CASSKLAGGYEQYF.

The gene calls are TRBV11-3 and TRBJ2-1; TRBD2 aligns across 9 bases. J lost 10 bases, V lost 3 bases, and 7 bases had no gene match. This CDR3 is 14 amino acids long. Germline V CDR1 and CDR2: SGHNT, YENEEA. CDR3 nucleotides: TGTGCCAGCAGCTTTAGCGGGAGAAACGGGGAGCAGTTCTTC. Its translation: CASSFSGRNGEQFF.

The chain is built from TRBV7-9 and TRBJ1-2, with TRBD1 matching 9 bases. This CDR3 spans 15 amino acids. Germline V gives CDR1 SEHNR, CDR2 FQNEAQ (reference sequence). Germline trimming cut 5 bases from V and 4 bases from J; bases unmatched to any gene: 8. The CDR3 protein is CASSPSRDRVYGYTF. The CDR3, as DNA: TGTGCCAGCAGCCCATCCCGGGACAGGGTCTATGGCTACACCTTC.

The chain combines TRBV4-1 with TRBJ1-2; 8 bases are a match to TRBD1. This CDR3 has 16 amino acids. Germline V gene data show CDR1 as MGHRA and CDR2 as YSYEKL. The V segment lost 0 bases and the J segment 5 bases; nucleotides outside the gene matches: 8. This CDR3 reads CASSQDRGTGVYGYTF. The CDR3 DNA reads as TGCGCCAGCAGCCAAGATCGAGGGACAGGCGTTTATGGCTACACCTTC.

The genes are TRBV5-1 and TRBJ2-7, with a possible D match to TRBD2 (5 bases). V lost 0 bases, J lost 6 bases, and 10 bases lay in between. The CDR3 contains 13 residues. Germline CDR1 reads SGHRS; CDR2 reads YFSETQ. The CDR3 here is CASSLGREGEQYF. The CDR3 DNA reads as TGCGCCAGCAGCTTGGGTCGGGAAGGCGAGCAGTACTTC. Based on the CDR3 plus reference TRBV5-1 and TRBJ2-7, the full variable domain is KAGVTQTPRYLIKTRGQQVTLSCSPISGHRSVSWYQQTPGQGLQFLFEYFSETQRNKGNFPGRFSGRQFSNSRSEMNVSTLELGDSALYLCASSLGREGEQYFGPGTRLTVT.

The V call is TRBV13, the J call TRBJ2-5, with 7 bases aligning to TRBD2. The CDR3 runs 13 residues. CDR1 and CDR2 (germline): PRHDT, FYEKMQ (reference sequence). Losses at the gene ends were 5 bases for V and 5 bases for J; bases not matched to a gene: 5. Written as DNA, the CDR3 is TGTGCCAGCAGCGACCGGCGGGAGGAGACCCAGTACTTC. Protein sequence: CASSDRREETQYF.

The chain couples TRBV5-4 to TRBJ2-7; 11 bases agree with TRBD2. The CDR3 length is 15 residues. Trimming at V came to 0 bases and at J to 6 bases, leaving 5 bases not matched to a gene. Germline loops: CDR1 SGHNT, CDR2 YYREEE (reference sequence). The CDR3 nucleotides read TGTGCCAGCAGCTTGGATGCTAGCGGGAGGTTCGAGCAGTACTTC. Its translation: CASSLDASGRFEQYF. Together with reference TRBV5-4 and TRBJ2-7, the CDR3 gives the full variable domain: ETGVTQSPTHLIKTRGQQVTLRCSSQSGHNTVSWYQQALGQGPQFIFQYYREEENGRGNFPPRFSGLQFPNYSSELNVNALELDDSALYLCASSLDASGRFEQYFGPGTRLTVT.

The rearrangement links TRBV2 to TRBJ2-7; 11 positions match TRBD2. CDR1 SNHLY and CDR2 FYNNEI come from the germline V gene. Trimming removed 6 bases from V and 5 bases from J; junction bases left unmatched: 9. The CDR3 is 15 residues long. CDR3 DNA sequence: TGTGCCAGCAGGGCAACTAGCGGGAGTTTCAACGAGCAGTACTTC. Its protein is CASRATSGSFNEQYF.

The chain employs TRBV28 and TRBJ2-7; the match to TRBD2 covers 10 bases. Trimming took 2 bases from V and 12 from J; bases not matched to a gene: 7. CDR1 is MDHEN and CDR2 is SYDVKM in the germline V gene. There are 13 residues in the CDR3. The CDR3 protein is CASSLVPSGSAYF. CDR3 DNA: TGTGCCAGCAGTTTAGTCCCTAGCGGGAGTGCGTACTTC. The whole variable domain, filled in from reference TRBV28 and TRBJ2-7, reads DVKVTQSSRYLVKRTGEKVFLECVQDMDHENMFWYRQDPGLGLRLIYFSYDVKMKEKGDIPEGYSVSREKKERFSLILESASTNQTSMYLCASSLVPSGSAYFGPGTRLTVT.

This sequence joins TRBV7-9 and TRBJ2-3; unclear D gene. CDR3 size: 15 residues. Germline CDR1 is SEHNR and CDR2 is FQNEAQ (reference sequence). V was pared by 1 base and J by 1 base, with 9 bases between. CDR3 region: CASSLVRVGTDTQYF. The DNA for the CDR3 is TGTGCCAGCAGCTTAGTCCGGGTCGGCACAGATACGCAGTATTTT.

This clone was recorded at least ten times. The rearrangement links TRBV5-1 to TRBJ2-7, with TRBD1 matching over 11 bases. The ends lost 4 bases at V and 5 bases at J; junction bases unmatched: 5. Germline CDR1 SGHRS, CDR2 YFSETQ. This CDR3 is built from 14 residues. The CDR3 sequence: CASSPGQGVHEQYF. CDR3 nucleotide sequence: TGCGCCAGCAGCCCGGGACAGGGGGTCCACGAGCAGTACTTC.